Described below is a single T cell receptor (beta chain) sequence and its context. The data were taken from a study of PD-1 blockade in classical Hodgkin lymphoma. V was clipped by 7 bases and J by 1 base; unmatched bases: 6. Germline CDR1 SGHDT, CDR2 YYEEEE. The CDR3 is made up of 14 amino acids. Patients all relapsed after autologous stem cell transplantation, and there was variation in brentuximab vedotin exposure. TCRdb's copy holds only in-frame clones and misses some; the assay was immunoSEQ multiplex PCR. The data show tens of thousands of clones, roughly 87% seen once. The V gene is TRBV5-6, the J gene TRBJ2-5; 8 bases map to TRBD1. This sample comprised peripheral blood mononuclear cells (PBMCs), obtained before the second cycle of nivolumab. The receptor was derived from a human donor with classical Hodgkin lymphoma. CDR3 bases: TGTGCCAGCTCGACAGGGGCGTCCCAAGAGACCCAGTACTTC. Protein: CASSTGASQETQYF. Using reference TRBV5-6 and TRBJ2-5 for the parts outside the CDR3, the full variable domain is DAGVTQSPTHLIKTRGQQVTLRCSPKSGHDTVSWYQQALGQGPQFIFQYYEEEERQRGNFPDRFSGHQFPNYSSELNVNALLLGDSALYLCASSTGASQETQYFGPGTRLLVL.